Presented here are 8 T cell receptor beta chains from one specimen sequenced in a study of blood T cells in healthy people across ages. A second PCR, run for about 7 to 11 cycles, used a sample-barcoded 5' primer plus a J-beta primer mix. TCRdb independently ran MiXCR on the 5' RACE reads; one entry per CDR3 protein. The table has 1.8 million or so distinct CDR3 sequences, roughly two fifths seen once; the top ten hold about 21%. The sample consisted of blood. Receptor source: a human donor in good health.

This chain uses TRBV4-3 with TRBJ1-1, with a possible D match to TRBD1 (6 bases). V lost 3 bases, J lost 8 bases, and 16 bases lay in between. Germline CDR1 LGHNA, CDR2 YSLEER. This CDR3 comprises 14 residues. The CDR3, as DNA: TGCGCCAGCAGCCAGGCAATATTCCAGGGGGAAGCTTTCTTT. Encoded protein: CASSQAIFQGEAFF.

CDR3 sequence: CASSQVIGQETQYF. CDR3 nucleotide sequence: TGCGCCAGCAGCCAAGTGATCGGGCAAGAGACCCAGTACTTC. J is TRBJ2-5 and V is TRBV4-1, with D unclear. The V gene's germline CDR1 is MGHRA and CDR2 YSYEKL. The CDR3 is made up of 14 amino acids. The V end was cut by 1 base, the J end by 2 bases, with 8 bases between.

Only one count was recorded for this clonotype. J is TRBJ2-3 and V is TRBV12-3 or TRBV12-4; D not resolved. The CDR3 covers 12 residues. The V and J ends lost 4 bases and 6 bases respectively, with 8 bases between them. The CDR3 coding sequence is TGTGCCAGCAGTTACGAATGGGATACGCAGTATTTT. It codes for CASSYEWDTQYF.

J is TRBJ2-7 and V is TRBV10-3; TRBD1 is a possible D gene (6 bases). CDR3 length: 14 amino acids. Looked up from germline, CDR1 is ENHRY and CDR2 is SYGVKD. Trimming removed 8 bases from V and 2 bases from J, with 16 bases in between. The CDR3 nucleotides are TGTGCCATCGGGCTCCGGGACACCGCCTACGAGCAGTACTTC. Its translation: CAIGLRDTAYEQYF.

The V call is TRBV5-6, the J call TRBJ2-1; perhaps TRBD1 as D (5 bases). The CDR3 contains 16 residues. Germline CDR1 and CDR2: SGHDT and YYEEEE. Trimming took 4 bases from V and 4 from J, leaving 18 bases between them. The CDR3 reads CASSPDLGLQYNEQFF. DNA for the CDR3: TGTGCCAGCAGCCCGGACCTGGGGCTCCAATACAATGAGCAGTTCTTC.

The rearrangement joins TRBV20-1 to TRBJ2-7; D is unclear. Germline loops: CDR1 DFQATT, CDR2 SNEGSKA (reference sequence). The V gene lost 4 bases and the J gene lost 3 bases, with 13 bases spanning the gap. This CDR3 has 13 residues. The CDR3 region is CSANLGGLYEQYF. CDR3 in DNA: TGCAGTGCTAATTTGGGCGGTCTCTACGAGCAGTACTTC.

On this clonotype itself: This likely comes from a read error, as the CDR3 has no conserved phenylalanine or tryptophan at its end. The DNA is omitted, as the CDR3 cannot be located on it reliably, and the CDR3 follows TCRdb's listing. J is TRBJ2-6 and V is TRBV5-1; TRBD2 is taken as the D call from the table, unchecked against the DNA. The CDR3 extends over 16 residues, inclusive of both ends. CDR1 and CDR2 (germline): SGHRS, YFSETQ. CDR3 sequence: CASSLDGGAGANVLPN.

The genes are TRBV10-3 and TRBJ1-1; D is perhaps TRBD1 (5 bases). With 7 bases removed from V and 0 bases from J, the gap between germline ends came to 12 bases. From germline, CDR1 is ENHRY and CDR2 SYGVKD. This CDR3 is built from 14 residues. CDR3 nucleotide sequence: TGTGCCATCAATGGGGGTCCCCTGAACACTGAAGCTTTCTTT. This translates into CAINGGPLNTEAFF.